One TCR beta chain is described in this entry. This sample stems from a study of blood T cell repertoires in COVID-19. Across the study: The analysed material was cDNA or gDNA that came from T cells, B-cell-depleted T cells, or PBMCs.

Sequenced by immunoSEQ multiplex PCR; TCRdb stores in-frame clones only, minus some. Among about 120,000 clones listed, about 82% were seen once. The junction had 13 bases not matched to a gene; V was cut back by 3 bases and J by 0 bases. Germline CDR1 is LNHNV and CDR2 is YYDKDF (reference sequence). The CDR3 spans 19 residues. The sequence derives from a man between 60 and 70 years old with active or convalescent COVID-19. Sample: peripheral blood. This sequence joins TRBV15 and TRBJ2-3, with 9 bases identical to TRBD2. CDR3: CATSSPLAGPRLSTDTQYF. The CDR3 DNA reads as TGTGCCACCAGCAGTCCGCTAGCGGGACCCCGTCTTAGCACAGATACGCAGTATTTT. Supplemented by reference TRBV15 and TRBJ2-3, the full variable domain reads DAMVIQNPRYQVTQFGKPVTLSCSQTLNHNVMYWYQQKSSQAPKLLFHYYDKDFNNEADTPDNFQSRRPNTSFCFLDIRSPGLGDTAMYLCATSSPLAGPRLSTDTQYFGPGTRLTVL.